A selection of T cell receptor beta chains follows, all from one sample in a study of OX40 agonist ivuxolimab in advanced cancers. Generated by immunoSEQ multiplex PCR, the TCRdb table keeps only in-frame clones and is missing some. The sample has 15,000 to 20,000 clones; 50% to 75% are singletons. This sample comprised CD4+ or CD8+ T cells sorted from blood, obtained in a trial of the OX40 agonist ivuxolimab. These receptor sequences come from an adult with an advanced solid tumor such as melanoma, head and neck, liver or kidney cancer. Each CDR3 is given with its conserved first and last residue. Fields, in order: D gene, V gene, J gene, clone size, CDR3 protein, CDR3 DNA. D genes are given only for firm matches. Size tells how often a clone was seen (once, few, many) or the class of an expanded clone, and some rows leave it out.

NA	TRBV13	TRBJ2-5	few	CASSLRDTMYQETQYF	TGTGCCAGCAGCTTGCGGGACACCATGTACCAAGAGACCCAGTACTTC
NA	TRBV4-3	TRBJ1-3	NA	CASSQDRFTSGNTIYF	TGCGCCAGCAGCCAAGATAGGTTTACCTCTGGAAACACCATATATTTT
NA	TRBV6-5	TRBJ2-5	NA	CASSGAEETQYF	TGTGCCAGCAGTGGAGCCGAAGAGACCCAGTACTTC
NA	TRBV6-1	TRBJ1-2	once	CAIGWRGYGYTF	TGTGCCATCGGGTGGCGAGGCTATGGCTACACCTTC
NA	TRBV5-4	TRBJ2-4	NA	CASSFSTGRNIQYF	TGTGCCAGCAGCTTCTCGACGGGACGAAACATTCAGTACTTC
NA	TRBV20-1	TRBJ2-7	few	CSANRAYEQYF	TGCAGTGCAAACAGGGCCTACGAGCAGTACTTC
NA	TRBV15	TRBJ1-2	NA	CATSRDTQGNGYTF	TGTGCCACCAGCAGAGATACACAGGGTAATGGCTACACCTTC
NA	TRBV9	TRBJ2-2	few	CASSVRAVLGISGELFF	TGTGCCAGCAGCGTAAGGGCGGTACTAGGAATATCGGGGGAGCTGTTTTTT
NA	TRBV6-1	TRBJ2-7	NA	CASTYAYEQYF	TGTGCCAGCACCTACGCCTACGAGCAGTACTTC
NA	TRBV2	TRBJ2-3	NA	CASKSSRSTDTQYF	TGTGCCAGCAAGTCTAGCCGAAGCACAGATACGCAGTATTTT
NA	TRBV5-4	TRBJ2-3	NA	CASSLPGGGTDTQYF	TGTGCCAGCAGCTTGCCGGGGGGCGGCACAGATACGCAGTATTTT
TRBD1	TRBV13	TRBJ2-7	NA	CASSFGTGAYEQYF	TGTGCCAGCAGCTTTGGGACAGGGGCCTACGAGCAGTACTTC
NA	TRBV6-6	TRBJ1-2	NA	CASSYRVERDGYTF	TGTGCCAGCAGTTATAGGGTGGAGAGAGATGGCTACACCTTC
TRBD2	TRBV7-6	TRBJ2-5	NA	CASSPGGGWKTQYF	TGTGCCAGCAGCCCGGGGGGGGGCTGGAAGACCCAGTACTTC